Detailed here is one T cell receptor beta chain. The data were taken from a study of blood T cell repertoires in COVID-19. Study-level information: Both acute and convalescent COVID-19 samples were obtained from the United States, Italy and Spain. Sources were T cells, B-cell-depleted T cells, or PBMCs; the material itself was cDNA or gDNA.

CDR3 length equals 14 residues. J lost 9 bases, V lost 3 bases, and 9 bases had no gene match. Germline values: CDR1 MDHEN, CDR2 SYDVKM. Methods used by the authors: Amplification of reference gene primers was used by the study to estimate nucleated cell counts. TCRdb keeps only in-frame clones here, not all; method: immunoSEQ multiplex PCR. From that table come the V and J calls and clone size; the DNA was used to work out D and trimming. The repertoire holds around 64,000 clones, with 80% to 90% as singletons. The TCR sequence derives from a man younger than 40 with acute or convalescent COVID-19. The chain links TRBV28 to TRBJ2-5, with TRBD2 matching over 8 bases. Sequences were obtained from peripheral blood. CDR3 residues: CASSFLAGSTPQYF. The DNA of the CDR3 is TGTGCCAGCAGTTTCTTAGCGGGATCGACCCCCCAGTACTTC. Complete variable domain (other parts from reference TRBV28 and TRBJ2-5): DVKVTQSSRYLVKRTGEKVFLECVQDMDHENMFWYRQDPGLGLRLIYFSYDVKMKEKGDIPEGYSVSREKKERFSLILESASTNQTSMYLCASSFLAGSTPQYFGPGTRLLVL.